The 21 T cell receptor beta chains reported below all come from one sample, sequenced in a study of radiotherapy plus CTLA-4 blockade in lung cancer. Sequencing was performed with immunoSEQ multiplex PCR; in TCRdb, only in-frame clones are kept and a portion is missing. The sample has fewer than 50,000 clones, roughly 60% seen once. This specimen consisted of peripheral blood, obtained from a patient treated with radiotherapy plus ipilimumab. The receptors stem from a human donor with non-small cell lung cancer who had a partial response to radiotherapy plus ipilimumab.

The rearrangement joins TRBV2 to TRBJ2-7; D gene unclear. There are 14 residues in the CDR3. Trimming removed 1 base from V and 5 bases from J, with 12 bases in between. CDR1 and CDR2 from the germline V gene are SNHLY and FYNNEI. CDR3 protein: CASSEGPWLDEQYF. DNA for the CDR3: TGTGCCAGCAGTGAAGGGCCATGGCTGGACGAGCAGTACTTC.

The V call is TRBV5-1, the J call TRBJ2-2, with D perhaps matching TRBD2 (5 bases). CDR1 and CDR2 from the germline V gene are SGHRS and YFSETQ. The CDR3 is made up of 14 amino acids. The V and J ends lost 0 bases and 5 bases respectively, with 8 bases between them. The CDR3 bases are TGCGCCAGCAGCTTGGGATCGGGGACCGGGGAGCTGTTTTTT. Translating it yields CASSLGSGTGELFF.

The table lists this clone with a few counts. The chain recombines TRBV6-6 with TRBJ1-1; D perhaps matches TRBD1 (5 bases). The V gene lost 5 bases and the J gene lost 4 bases, with 11 bases spanning the gap. Per the germline V gene, CDR1 is MNHNY and CDR2 is SVGAGI (reference sequence). The CDR3 sequence is 13 residues long. Here the CDR3 DNA reads TGTGCCAGCAGTCAAGGGGTGCGCACTGAAGCTTTCTTT. It is translated as CASSQGVRTEAFF.

The chain uses TRBV7-2 and TRBJ1-1, with a tentative D call TRBD1 (5 bases). Germline CDR1 SGHTA, CDR2 FQGNSA. The ends were cut back, 4 bases at V and 4 bases at J, with 16 bases in the middle. CDR3 size: 15 residues. The CDR3, as DNA: TGTGCCAGCAGCTCTAGATCAGGGTGGGGCACTGAAGCTTTCTTT. It encodes CASSSRSGWGTEAFF.

This clone appeared a few times. V usage is TRBV15 and J usage is TRBJ1-4; D gene unclear. Trimming shortened V by 0 bases and J by 8 bases, and 10 bases separated the two germline ends. Germline V CDR1 and CDR2: LNHNV, YYDKDF (reference sequence). The CDR3 has 14 amino acids. The CDR3 DNA is TGTGCCACCAGCAGAGAAGGGCGGGGAGAAAAACTGTTTTTT. Protein: CATSREGRGEKLFF.

V gene TRBV29-1 combines with J gene TRBJ1-3; TRBD1 is a possible D gene (5 bases). There are 13 residues in the CDR3. Trimming left V 7 bases short and J 4 bases short, with 14 bases between. The V gene's germline CDR1 is SQVTM and CDR2 ANQGSEA. Here the CDR3 DNA reads TGCAGCGGGGCCACAGGAGTCGGAAACACCATATATTTT. Residues: CSGATGVGNTIYF.

V and J are TRBV18 and TRBJ2-7; D unresolved. Germline values: CDR1 KGHSH, CDR2 LQKENI. V gave up 3 bases and J gave up 7 bases, with 19 bases separating them. This CDR3 contains 15 residues. CDR3 DNA sequence: TGTGCCAGCTCACCTTCCCCCGAAGCCTACTTTGAGCAGTACTTC. It translates to CASSPSPEAYFEQYF.

This clone is labeled medium-sized (0.01 to 0.1%). As DNA, the CDR3 is TGTGCCAGCAGGCCGGGACAGGGGGTCCACGAGCAGTACTTC. This gives the protein CASRPGQGVHEQYF. The rearrangement links TRBV27 to TRBJ2-7; 11 bases line up with TRBD1. Germline-derived CDR1 and CDR2 are MNHEY and SMNVEV (reference sequence). The CDR3 consists of 14 residues. J lost 5 bases, V lost 6 bases, and 6 bases had no gene match.

CDR3 protein: CASSLRTGGSQPQHF. CDR3 bases: TGTGCCAGCAGCTTGAGGACAGGGGGAAGTCAGCCCCAGCATTTT. The rearrangement uses TRBV7-2 and TRBJ1-5, with 10 bases identical to TRBD1. The CDR3 contains 15 residues. V dropped 3 bases and J dropped 6; count of bases not matched to a gene: 5. CDR1 and CDR2 (germline): SGHTA, FQGNSA. The variable domain in full, completed from reference TRBV7-2 and TRBJ1-5, reads GAGVSQSPSNKVTEKGKDVELRCDPISGHTALYWYRQSLGQGLEFLIYFQGNSAPDKSGLPSDRFSAERTGGSVSTLTIQRTQQEDSAVYLCASSLRTGGSQPQHFGDGTRLSIL.

The chain joins TRBV7-9 to TRBJ1-1; 8 bases match TRBD1. V dropped 1 base and J dropped 5; count of bases not matched to a gene: 3. The CDR3 spans 14 residues. Looked up from germline, CDR1 is SEHNR and CDR2 is FQNEAQ (reference sequence). This CDR3 reads CASSLDYRGTEAFF. The CDR3 nucleotides read TGTGCCAGCAGCTTAGATTACAGGGGGACTGAAGCTTTCTTT.

This clone was found a few times. The V gene is TRBV19, the J gene TRBJ1-2; tentatively, D is TRBD1 (5 bases). Trimming left V 6 bases short and J 7 bases short, with 9 bases between. Germline lookup yields CDR1 LNHDA and CDR2 SQIVND (reference sequence). The length of the CDR3 is 11 residues. In nucleotides, the CDR3 is TGTGCCAGTAGCGGGGGGACTGGCTACACCTTC. It codes for CASSGGTGYTF.

The V call is TRBV5-1, the J call TRBJ2-2; D is ambiguous. Trimming cost V 4 bases and J 1 base, with 8 bases left between them. The germline V gene encodes CDR1 SGHRS and CDR2 YFSETQ. CDR3 length: 14 residues. In DNA, the CDR3 is TGCGCCAGCAGCCTGCGACAGAACACCGGGGAGCTGTTTTTT. Translation: CASSLRQNTGELFF.

V is TRBV11-1 and J is TRBJ2-7; TRBD1 agrees at 7 bases. The germline V gene has CDR1 SGHAT and CDR2 FQDESV (reference sequence). V dropped 5 bases and J dropped 0; count of bases not matched to a gene: 7. This CDR3 contains 15 residues. The CDR3 here is CASSGFSGGSYEQYF. The CDR3, as DNA: TGTGCCAGCAGCGGCTTCTCAGGGGGCTCCTACGAGCAGTACTTC.

The chain combines TRBV5-4 with TRBJ1-2, with 7 bases identical to TRBD1. Per germline, CDR1 SGHNT and CDR2 YYREEE (reference sequence). V lost 3 bases, J lost 7 bases, and 15 bases stayed unmatched. The CDR3 extends over 16 amino acids. CDR3 sequence reads: CASSSPLTGSKSGYTF. CDR3 DNA sequence: TGTGCCAGCAGCTCCCCTTTGACAGGGAGTAAGTCTGGCTACACCTTC.

The V call is TRBV7-2, the J call TRBJ2-1, with a possible D match to TRBD1 (6 bases). Per the germline V gene, CDR1 is SGHTA and CDR2 is FQGNSA. V lost 0 bases to trimming and J lost 1 base, with 7 bases between them. There are 15 residues in the CDR3. The CDR3 region has the DNA TGTGCCAGCAGCTTAGCCACAGGGTCCTACAATGAGCAGTTCTTC. Translation: CASSLATGSYNEQFF.

This clone has a handful of counts. V and J are TRBV5-4 and TRBJ2-7; perhaps TRBD1 as D (6 bases). Germline CDR1 is SGHNT and CDR2 is YYREEE (reference sequence). This CDR3 is 15 amino acids long. The ends were cut back, 3 bases at V and 8 bases at J, with 21 bases in the middle. The CDR3 sequence is CASSSIRDITPKQYF. The CDR3 DNA is TGTGCCAGCAGCTCGATCCGGGACATAACCCCAAAGCAGTACTTC.

This rearrangement joins TRBV2 to TRBJ2-2; D remains unclear. This CDR3 spans 13 amino acids. Germline V lookup: CDR1 SNHLY, CDR2 FYNNEI. Trimming left V 8 bases short and J 7 bases short, with 14 bases between. The CDR3 here is CASGSESDGELFF. In DNA form, the CDR3 reads TGTGCCAGCGGTTCGGAAAGCGACGGGGAGCTGTTTTTT. Full variable domain (missing parts from reference TRBV2 and TRBJ2-2): EPEVTQTPSHQVTQMGQEVILRCVPISNHLYFYWYRQILGQKVEFLVSFYNNEISEKSEIFDDQFSVERPDGSNFTLKIRSTKLEDSAMYFCASGSESDGELFFGEGSRLTVL.

This sequence joins TRBV30 and TRBJ1-1, with 10 bases aligning to TRBD1. The V gene end was trimmed by 4 bases and the J gene end by 5 bases; junction bases not matched to a gene: 10. CDR3 size: 15 residues. From germline, CDR1 is GTSNPN and CDR2 SVGIG (reference sequence). The CDR3 is CAWTPLGQGVTEAFF. The CDR3 DNA is TGTGCCTGGACCCCCCTTGGACAGGGGGTGACTGAAGCTTTCTTT. Based on the CDR3 plus reference TRBV30 and TRBJ1-1, the full variable domain is SQTIHQWPATLVQPVGSPLSLECTVEGTSNPNLYWYRQAAGRGLQLLFYSVGIGQISSEVPQNLSASRPQDRQFILSSKKLLLSDSGFYLCAWTPLGQGVTEAFFGQGTRLTVV.

The rearrangement links TRBV6-5 to TRBJ2-2; D gene unclear. Germline assignment: CDR1 MNHEY and CDR2 SVGAGI. Trimming pared 6 bases from V and 3 bases from J, leaving 11 bases between. This CDR3 spans 14 amino acids. The CDR3 here is CASRLTHYTGELFF. Written as DNA, the CDR3 is TGTGCCAGCAGACTTACCCACTACACCGGGGAGCTGTTTTTT.

The CDR3 DNA follows: TGTGCCAGCAGCTTACGAAATCTCCGCGTGGGAAACACCATATATTTT. Protein product: CASSLRNLRVGNTIYF. This sequence joins TRBV11-2 and TRBJ1-3; D ambiguous. The CDR3 has 16 amino acids. In germline, CDR1 is SGHAT, CDR2 FQNNGV. Deletions cut 2 bases from V and 4 bases from J, with 15 bases between.

The chain links TRBV2 to TRBJ2-1; a weak D match, TRBD2 (7 bases). Trimming removed 8 bases at V and 5 bases at J, with 19 bases between. CDR1 SNHLY and CDR2 FYNNEI come from the germline V gene. The CDR3 runs to 15 residues. This CDR3 is CASERRGGRNNEQFF. CDR3 nucleotide sequence: TGTGCCAGCGAGAGAAGGGGGGGCAGGAACAATGAGCAGTTCTTC. The variable domain in full, with the rest retrieved from reference TRBV2 and TRBJ2-1, is EPEVTQTPSHQVTQMGQEVILRCVPISNHLYFYWYRQILGQKVEFLVSFYNNEISEKSEIFDDQFSVERPDGSNFTLKIRSTKLEDSAMYFCASERRGGRNNEQFFGPGTRLTVL.